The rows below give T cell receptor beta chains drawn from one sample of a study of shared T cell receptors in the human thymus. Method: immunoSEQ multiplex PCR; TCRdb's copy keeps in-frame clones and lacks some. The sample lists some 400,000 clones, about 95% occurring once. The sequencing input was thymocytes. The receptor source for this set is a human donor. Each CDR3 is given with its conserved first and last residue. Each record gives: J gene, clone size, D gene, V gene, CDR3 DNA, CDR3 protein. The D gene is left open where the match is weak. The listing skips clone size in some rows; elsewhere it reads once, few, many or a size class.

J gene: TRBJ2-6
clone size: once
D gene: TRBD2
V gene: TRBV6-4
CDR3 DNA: TGTGCCAGCAGTGATTTGGGACTAGCGGGAACTGGGGCCAACGTCCTGACTTTC
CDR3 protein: CASSDLGLAGTGANVLTF

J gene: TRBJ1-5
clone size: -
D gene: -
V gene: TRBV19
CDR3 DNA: TGTGCCAGTAGTATAGTAGGGCAGGGGCTAAATCAGCCCCAGCATTTT
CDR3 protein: CASSIVGQGLNQPQHF

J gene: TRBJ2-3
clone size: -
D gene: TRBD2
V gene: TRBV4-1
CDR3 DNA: TGCGCCAGCAGCCCGACTAGCGGTAACACAGATACGCAGTATTTT
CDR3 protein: CASSPTSGNTDTQYF

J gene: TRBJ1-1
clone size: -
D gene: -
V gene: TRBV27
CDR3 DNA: TGTGCCAGCAGTTCCGGTTACGGCACTGAAGCTTTCTTT
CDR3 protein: CASSSGYGTEAFF

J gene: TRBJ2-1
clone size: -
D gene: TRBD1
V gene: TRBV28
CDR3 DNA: TGTGCCAGCAGTTTTGAACAGGGGCCCCTATACAATGAGCAGTTCTTC
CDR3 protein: CASSFEQGPLYNEQFF

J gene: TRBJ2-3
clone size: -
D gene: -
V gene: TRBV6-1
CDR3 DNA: TGTGCCAGCACTGGCAGCTCAGATACGCAGTATTTT
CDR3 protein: CASTGSSDTQYF

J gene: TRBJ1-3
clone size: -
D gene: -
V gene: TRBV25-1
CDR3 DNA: TGTGCCAGCAGCCCACCCACAGCTGGAAACACCATATATTTT
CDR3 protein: CASSPPTAGNTIYF

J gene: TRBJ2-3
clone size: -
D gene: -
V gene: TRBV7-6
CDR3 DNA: TGTGCCAGCAGCTTAGTGGAGGATCACACAGATACGCAGTATTTT
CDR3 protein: CASSLVEDHTDTQYF

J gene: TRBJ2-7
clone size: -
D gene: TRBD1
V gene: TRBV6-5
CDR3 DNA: TGTGCCAGCAGTCCCGACAGGGCCCCCTCCTACGAGCAGTACTTC
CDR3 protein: CASSPDRAPSYEQYF

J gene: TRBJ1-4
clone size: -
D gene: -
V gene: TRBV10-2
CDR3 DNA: TGCGCCAGCAGTGGGAGGCGCGATGAAAAACTGTTTTTT
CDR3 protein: CASSGRRDEKLFF

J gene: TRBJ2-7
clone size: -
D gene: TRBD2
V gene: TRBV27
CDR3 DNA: TGTGCCAGCAGTTTTAGACTAGCGGGCTTAGGTGCCTACGAGCAGTACTTC
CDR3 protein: CASSFRLAGLGAYEQYF

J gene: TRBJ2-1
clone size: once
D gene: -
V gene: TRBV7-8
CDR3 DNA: TGTGCCAGCAGCTTAGCGCTATCCCACACCCTGAGAGTTAGCTCCTACAATGAGCAGTTCTTC
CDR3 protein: CASSLALSHTLRVSSYNEQFF

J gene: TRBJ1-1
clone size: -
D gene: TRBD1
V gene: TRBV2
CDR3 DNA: TGTGCCACCCCAAGTGACAGGGGGCGTACTGAAGCTTTCTTT
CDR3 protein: CATPSDRGRTEAFF

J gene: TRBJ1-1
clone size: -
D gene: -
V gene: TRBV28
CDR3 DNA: TGTGCCAGCAGTTTCGCCGCGAAAGGGAACACTGAAGCTTTCTTT
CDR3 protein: CASSFAAKGNTEAFF

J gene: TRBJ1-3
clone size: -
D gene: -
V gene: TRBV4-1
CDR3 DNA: TGCGCCAGCAGCCAAGCAGGGGCAGCTGGAAACACCATATATTTT
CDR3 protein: CASSQAGAAGNTIYF

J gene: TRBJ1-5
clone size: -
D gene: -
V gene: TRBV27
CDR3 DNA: TGTGCCAGCAGTAAAACAGGGACCGCTAGCAATCAGCCCCAGCATTTT
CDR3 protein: CASSKTGTASNQPQHF

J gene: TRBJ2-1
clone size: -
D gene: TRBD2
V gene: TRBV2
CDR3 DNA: TGTGCCAGCAAAAGCGGGAGGGCCGGTGAGCAGTTCTTC
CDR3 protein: CASKSGRAGEQFF

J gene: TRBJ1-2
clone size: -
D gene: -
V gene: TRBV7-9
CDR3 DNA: TGTGCCAGCAGCCAGGGGTCCGGGACGAGCTATGGCTACACCTTC
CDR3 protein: CASSQGSGTSYGYTF

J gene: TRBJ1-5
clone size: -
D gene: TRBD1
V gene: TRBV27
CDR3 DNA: TGTGCCAGCAGTCCCCGGCAGGGGGGCAATCAGCCCCAGCATTTT
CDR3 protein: CASSPRQGGNQPQHF

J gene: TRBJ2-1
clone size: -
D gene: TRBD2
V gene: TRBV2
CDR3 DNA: TGTGCCAGCAGACCACTAGCGGGAGGCTACAATGAGCAGTTCTTC
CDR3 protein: CASRPLAGGYNEQFF

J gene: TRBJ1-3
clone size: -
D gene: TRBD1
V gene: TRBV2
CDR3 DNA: TGTGCCAGCAGCGGAAGCGGACAGGGGTGCCCTAGGTCTGGAAACACCATATATTTT
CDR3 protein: CASSGSGQGCPRSGNTIYF

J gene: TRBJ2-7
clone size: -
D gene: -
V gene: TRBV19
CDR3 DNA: TGTGCCAGTAGTATATTTTACCTCTTTCCCGAGCAGTACTTC
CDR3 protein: CASSIFYLFPEQYF

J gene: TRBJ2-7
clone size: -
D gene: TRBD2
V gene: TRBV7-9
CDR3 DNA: TGTGCCAGCAGCTTGCGTTCAAGCGGGAGGCCCTACGAGCAGTACTTC
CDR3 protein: CASSLRSSGRPYEQYF

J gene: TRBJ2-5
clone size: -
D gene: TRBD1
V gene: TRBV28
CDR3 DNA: TGTGCCAGCAGTTTATGCAGAGCAGGGGGCTGGGGAGAGACCCAGTACTTC
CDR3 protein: CASSLCRAGGWGETQYF

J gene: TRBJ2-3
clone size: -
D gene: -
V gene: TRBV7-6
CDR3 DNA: TGTGCCAGCAGCTATAGGACTGAGGGCACAGATACGCAGTATTTT
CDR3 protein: CASSYRTEGTDTQYF

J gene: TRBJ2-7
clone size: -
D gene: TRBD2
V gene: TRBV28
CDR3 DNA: TGTGCCAGCAGTGCGCGACTAGCGGGGGAACATTACGAGCAGTACTTC
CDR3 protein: CASSARLAGEHYEQYF

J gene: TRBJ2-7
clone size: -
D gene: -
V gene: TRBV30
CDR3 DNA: TGTGCCTGGAGCGCCGGCCAGGTAACCTACGAGCAGTACTTC
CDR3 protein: CAWSAGQVTYEQYF

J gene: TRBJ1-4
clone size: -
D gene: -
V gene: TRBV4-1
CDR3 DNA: TGCGCCAGCAGCCAAGAGGGGTCTCACATTCTGTCTGAAAAACTGTTTTTT
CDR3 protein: CASSQEGSHILSEKLFF

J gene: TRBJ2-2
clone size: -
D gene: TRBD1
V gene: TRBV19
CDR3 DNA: TGTGCCAGTAGTCCAGTGACAGGGAGACCCACCGGGGAGCTGTTTTTT
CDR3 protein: CASSPVTGRPTGELFF

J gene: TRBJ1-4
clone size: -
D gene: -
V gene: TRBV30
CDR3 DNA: TGTGCCTGGAGGGGGGGGTCTAATGAAAAACTGTTTTTT
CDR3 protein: CAWRGGSNEKLFF

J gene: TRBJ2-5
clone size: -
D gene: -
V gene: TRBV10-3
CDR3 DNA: TGTGCCATCAGTGGGGACCCGAGTGGAGAGACCCAGTACTTC
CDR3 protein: CAISGDPSGETQYF

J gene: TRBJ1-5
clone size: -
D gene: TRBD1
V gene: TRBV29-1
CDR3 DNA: TGCAGCACCCGACAGGGCCTCAATCAGCCCCAGCATTTT
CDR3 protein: CSTRQGLNQPQHF

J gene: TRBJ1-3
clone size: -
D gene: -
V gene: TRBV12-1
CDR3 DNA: TGTGCCAGCAGCCCGGGGATATCTGGAAACACCATATATTTT
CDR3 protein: CASSPGISGNTIYF

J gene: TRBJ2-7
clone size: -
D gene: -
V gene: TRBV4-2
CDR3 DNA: TGTGCCAGCAGGGTGACTAGTTCCTCCTACGAGCAGTACTTC
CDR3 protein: CASRVTSSSYEQYF

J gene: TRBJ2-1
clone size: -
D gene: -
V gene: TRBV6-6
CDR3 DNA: TGTGCCAGCAGTTACGGGGGACTTAGCTCCTACAATGAGCAGTTCTTC
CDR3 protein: CASSYGGLSSYNEQFF